This is a list of T cell receptor beta chains from one sample in a study of patients and donors after allogeneic stem cell transplantation. One entry per CDR3 protein, called by TCRdb with MiXCR from the RT-PCR reads. The sample carries about 110,000 distinct CDR3 sequences, approximately 35% recorded once. Sequenced sample: blood, either unsorted or a sorted T cell fraction (not recorded which). The receptors stem from a human donor who was either an allogeneic HSCT recipient or a stem cell or donor lymphocyte infusion donor (not recorded which). It is not recorded whose cells these are; they may come from a transplant donor. Both conserved end residues are part of each CDR3. A D gene is named only where the DNA matches it firmly. The size entry is marked missing in some rows and otherwise reads once, few, many or a size class.

TRBV28	many	TRBD1	TRBJ1-5	CASWTGASQPQHF	TGTGCCAGCTGGACAGGGGCGAGCCAGCCCCAGCATTTT
TRBV7-9	few	-	TRBJ1-1	CATRSLLNTEAFF	TGTGCCACTCGGTCACTATTGAACACTGAAGCTTTCTTT
TRBV6-5	few	TRBD2	TRBJ2-7	CASRNSFSGSTYEQYF	TGTGCCAGCAGAAATAGCTTTAGCGGGAGTACCTACGAGCAGTACTTC
TRBV3-1	-	-	TRBJ1-1	CASSRRLRAANTEAFF	TGTGCCAGCAGCCGTCGCCTCAGGGCGGCGAACACTGAAGCTTTCTTT
TRBV20-1	-	-	TRBJ2-5	CSASGTQETQYF	TGCAGTGCTAGCGGGACTCAAGAGACCCAGTACTTC
TRBV4-3	few	TRBD1	TRBJ1-2	CASSQDRAVRNYGYTF	TGCGCCAGCAGCCAGGACAGGGCGGTGAGAAACTATGGCTACACCTTC
TRBV20-1	-	TRBD1	TRBJ2-1	CSATRDSYNEQFF	TGCAGTGCTACCAGGGACAGCTACAATGAGCAGTTCTTC
TRBV10-3	-	-	TRBJ1-2	CATSDFNYGYTF	TGTGCCACCTCTGACTTTAACTATGGCTACACCTTC
TRBV20-1	-	-	TRBJ2-7	CSALVPFLVNEQYF	TGCAGTGCCCTCGTCCCATTTTTGGTGAACGAGCAGTACTTC
TRBV11-2	-	TRBD1	TRBJ2-6	CASSNYRGSGANVLTF	TGTGCCAGCAGCAATTACAGGGGCTCTGGGGCCAACGTCCTGACTTTC
TRBV20-1	few	-	TRBJ1-5	CSAGTVGKVGNQPQHF	TGCAGTGCTGGGACCGTAGGGAAGGTCGGCAATCAGCCCCAGCATTTT
TRBV25-1	few	-	TRBJ1-2	CASSECCGYTF	TGTGCCAGCAGTGAATGTTGTGGCTACACCTTC
TRBV24-1	-	TRBD2	TRBJ2-1	CATSDPGLAGGEQFF	TGTGCCACCAGTGATCCAGGACTAGCGGGAGGGGAGCAGTTCTTC
TRBV5-6	-	-	TRBJ1-3	CASSLARGSGNTIYF	TGTGCCAGCAGCTTGGCCAGGGGCTCTGGAAACACCATATATTTT
TRBV6-6	many	TRBD1	TRBJ1-1	CASNDRATNTEAFF	TGTGCCAGCAACGACAGGGCGACGAACACTGAAGCTTTCTTT
TRBV7-2	few	-	TRBJ2-3	CASKGSGELIRTDTQYF	TGTGCCAGCAAAGGTAGTGGGGAGCTCATTAGGACAGATACGCAGTATTTT
TRBV20-1	few	-	TRBJ1-1	CSARDGRLANTEAFF	TGCAGTGCTAGAGATGGTAGGTTAGCGAACACTGAAGCTTTCTTT
TRBV28	few	-	TRBJ1-6	CASSPLGRQKNSPLHF	TGTGCCAGCAGCCCTCTCGGGAGGCAGAAAAATTCACCCCTCCACTTT
TRBV12-3/TRBV12-4	few	TRBD2	TRBJ2-5	CASSLLAGWVETQYF	TGTGCCAGCAGTTTACTAGCGGGATGGGTGGAGACCCAGTACTTC
TRBV15	-	-	TRBJ2-7	CATSRDGHRENEQYF	TGTGCCACCAGCAGAGATGGTCACAGGGAGAACGAGCAGTACTTC
TRBV10-3	-	-	TRBJ1-5	CATTDVNQPQHF	TGTGCCACCACGGACGTCAATCAGCCCCAGCATTTT
TRBV7-2	-	-	TRBJ2-3	CASSFWVGGDTQYF	TGTGCCAGCAGCTTTTGGGTCGGCGGAGATACGCAGTATTTT
TRBV9	few	-	TRBJ1-3	CASSLGGSLFSGNTIYF	TGTGCCAGCAGCCTAGGGGGTTCGCTTTTCTCTGGAAACACCATATATTTT
TRBV7-8	-	-	TRBJ2-6	CASSFPSGANVLTF	TGTGCCAGCAGCTTCCCTTCTGGGGCCAACGTCCTGACTTTC
TRBV13	-	-	TRBJ2-7	CASSRTSAGTYEQYF	TGTGCCAGCAGCCGCACTTCGGCAGGGACCTACGAGCAGTACTTC
TRBV4-3	-	-	TRBJ2-3	CASSARTPTDTQYF	TGCGCCAGCAGTGCGAGGACACCAACAGATACGCAGTATTTT
TRBV20-1	few	-	TRBJ1-1	CSARGAGRNTEAFF	TGCAGTGCTAGGGGAGCCGGGAGGAACACTGAAGCTTTCTTT